This passage covers 17 T cell receptor beta chains from one sample sequenced in a study of OX40 agonist ivuxolimab in advanced cancers. Produced via immunoSEQ multiplex PCR; TCRdb's table is partial and in-frame only. The data hold tens of thousands of clones, with about 91% observed a single time. This specimen consisted of CD4+ or CD8+ T cells sorted from blood, obtained in a trial of the OX40 agonist ivuxolimab. The receptors stem from an adult with an advanced solid tumor such as melanoma, head and neck, liver or kidney cancer.

As for this clone: At one of its ends the junction is not consistent with the germline gene, which may arise from a read error. The chain carries TRBV7-7 and TRBJ2-1; D is possibly TRBD2 (6 bases). Germline V CDR1 and CDR2: SSHAT, FNYEAQ (reference sequence). The CDR3 loop spans 13 amino acids. The CDR3 here is CASSMGLRNEQFF. The CDR3 bases are TGTGCTAGCAGCATGGGACTGAGGAATGAGCAGTTCTTC.

The V and J genes are TRBV4-1 and TRBJ1-2; 7 bases match TRBD1. V lost 1 base to trimming and J lost 6 bases; unmatched junction nucleotides: 5. CDR1 is MGHRA, CDR2 YSYEKL, per germline. This CDR3 has 14 amino acids. Here the CDR3 DNA reads TGCGCCAGCAGCCAAGCCGACAGGGTGCATGGCTACACCTTC. Amino acid sequence: CASSQADRVHGYTF.

The genes are TRBV27 and TRBJ2-1; possibly TRBD1 for D (5 bases). CDR1 MNHEY and CDR2 SMNVEV come from the germline V gene (reference sequence). This CDR3 region has 15 residues. V was clipped by 3 bases and J by 1 base, with 10 bases between them. This chain's CDR3 is CASSLAQGSYNEQFF. The CDR3 DNA reads as TGTGCCAGCAGTTTGGCCCAGGGTTCCTACAATGAGCAGTTCTTC.

The chain uses TRBV28 and TRBJ2-5, with D uncertain. The better agreement between TRBJ2-7 and the DNA end casts doubt on the J call. The length of the CDR3 is 11 residues. CDR1 and CDR2 from the germline V gene are MDHEN and SYDVKM. CDR3 in DNA: TGTGCCAGCACCCACTCCTACGAGCAGTACTTC. The encoded protein is CASTHSYEQYF.

The chain combines TRBV5-8 with TRBJ1-1; TRBD1 matches at 7 bases. The J segment lost 8 bases and the V segment lost 7 bases, leaving 8 bases of the junction unmatched. Germline CDR1 SGHTS, CDR2 YDEGEE. This CDR3 is 12 amino acids long. CDR3 nucleotide sequence: TGTGCCAGCGGATACAGGGGAGTGGAAGCTTTCTTT. Translation gives CASGYRGVEAFF.

V is TRBV6-5 and J is TRBJ1-2; the match to TRBD1 covers 10 bases. The germline V gene encodes CDR1 MNHEY and CDR2 SVGAGI. J lost 7 bases, V lost 2 bases, and 1 base had no gene match. This CDR3 spans 13 amino acids. CDR3 DNA: TGTGCCAGCAGTTACGGGGACAGGGGTGGCTACACCTTC. Its protein product is CASSYGDRGGYTF.

The chain recombines TRBV2 with TRBJ2-7; TRBD1 aligns across 7 bases. Trimming took 8 bases from V and 0 from J; bases not matched to a gene: 7. CDR1 is SNHLY and CDR2 is FYNNEI in the germline V gene. This CDR3 has 14 amino acids. The CDR3 here is CASRGTVSSYEQYF. The CDR3 DNA reads as TGTGCCAGCCGTGGGACAGTGAGCTCCTACGAGCAGTACTTC.

The chain recombines TRBV7-2 with TRBJ2-5, with 8 bases fitting TRBD1. The ends lost 5 bases at V and 4 bases at J; junction bases unmatched: 6. Germline loops: CDR1 SGHTA, CDR2 FQGNSA. This CDR3 has 14 residues. The CDR3 reads CASSPQGGVETQYF. DNA of the CDR3: TGTGCCAGCAGCCCACAGGGGGGCGTAGAGACCCAGTACTTC. The full variable domain, rest sourced from reference TRBV7-2 and TRBJ2-5, is GAGVSQSPSNKVTEKGKDVELRCDPISGHTALYWYRQSLGQGLEFLIYFQGNSAPDKSGLPSDRFSAERTGGSVSTLTIQRTQQEDSAVYLCASSPQGGVETQYFGPGTRLLVL.

This sequence joins TRBV9 and TRBJ2-2; 8 bases agree with TRBD2. The V and J ends lost 2 bases and 7 bases, in that order; junction bases with no gene match: 1. Germline V CDR1 and CDR2: SGDLS, YYNGEE. This CDR3 region has 13 residues. Here the CDR3 DNA reads TGTGCCAGCAGCGTTAGCGGGATCGGGGAGCTGTTTTTT. It encodes CASSVSGIGELFF.

Concerning this clone itself: The sample contains more than one DNA sequence encoding this CDR3. The chain carries TRBV19 and TRBJ2-7, with TRBD1 matching over 11 bases. In germline, CDR1 is LNHDA, CDR2 SQIVND (reference sequence). The V gene end was trimmed by 5 bases and the J gene end by 2 bases; junction bases not matched to a gene: 2. The CDR3 is 14 amino acids. The CDR3 nucleotides read TGTGCCAGTAGTCCGGGACAGGGGGCCTACGAGCAGTACTTC. It translates to CASSPGQGAYEQYF.

The chain links TRBV6-5 to TRBJ1-2; 10 bases are a match to TRBD1. Germline assignment: CDR1 MNHEY and CDR2 SVGAGI. Trimming cost V 7 bases and J 4 bases; bases outside gene matches: 9. CDR3 length: 15 residues. The DNA of the CDR3 is TGTGCCAGCACCACCTGGACAGGGGGTACCTATGGCTACACCTTC. Translation gives CASTTWTGGTYGYTF.

The V gene is TRBV19, the J gene TRBJ2-3; the D gene is possibly TRBD1 (6 bases). This CDR3 spans 14 amino acids. CDR1 is LNHDA, CDR2 SQIVND, per germline (reference sequence). V was pared by 5 bases and J by 0 bases, with 9 bases between. CDR3 nucleotides: TGTGCCAGTAGTTTGCAGGGGAGCACAGATACGCAGTATTTT. It codes for CASSLQGSTDTQYF.

The V call is TRBV20-1, the J call TRBJ2-7; D ambiguous. The CDR3 runs 11 residues. Per germline, CDR1 DFQATT and CDR2 SNEGSKA (reference sequence). Trimming took 2 bases from V and 3 from J, leaving 5 bases between them. The CDR3 sequence: CSARPVYEQYF. CDR3 in DNA: TGCAGTGCTAGACCCGTCTACGAGCAGTACTTC.

This clone was seen only once. The V gene is TRBV5-4, the J gene TRBJ1-1; 8 bases agree with TRBD1. Trimming took 4 bases from V and 0 from J; bases not matched to a gene: 8. CDR1 and CDR2 from the germline V gene are SGHNT and YYREEE (reference sequence). The CDR3 is 16 residues long. CDR3 in DNA: TGTGCCAGCAGCCCAGGGGGCCCCCTCATGAACACTGAAGCTTTCTTT. Translating gives CASSPGGPLMNTEAFF.

In its sample, this clone was seen once. The V and J genes are TRBV28 and TRBJ2-7, with D perhaps matching TRBD2 (5 bases). This CDR3 comprises 15 residues. Germline values: CDR1 MDHEN, CDR2 SYDVKM. Trimming removed 6 bases from V and 2 bases from J, with 17 bases in between. In DNA, the CDR3 is TGTGCCAGCAGCCCTTCACACAGAGGGCCCTACGAGCAGTACTTC. It specifies CASSPSHRGPYEQYF.

This chain joins TRBV9 and TRBJ2-3, with D perhaps TRBD2 (7 bases). The CDR3 totals 19 residues. V lost 4 bases and J 1 base, leaving 25 bases between the germline ends. Per the germline V gene, CDR1 is SGDLS and CDR2 is YYNGEE. The CDR3 is CASSSFRLWGRGGTDTQYF. The DNA for the CDR3 is TGTGCCAGCAGCTCATTCAGACTATGGGGGAGGGGGGGCACAGATACGCAGTATTTT. The full variable domain, rest sourced from reference TRBV9 and TRBJ2-3, is DSGVTQTPKHLITATGQRVTLRCSPRSGDLSVYWYQQSLDQGLQFLIQYYNGEERAKGNILERFSAQQFPDLHSELNLSSLELGDSALYFCASSSFRLWGRGGTDTQYFGPGTRLTVL.

The J gene is TRBJ2-2, the V gene TRBV6-6, with a possible D match to TRBD2 (6 bases). Germline V gene lookup returns CDR1 MNHNY and CDR2 SVGAGI (reference sequence). Trimming left V 7 bases short and J 0 bases short, with 12 bases between. This CDR3 comprises 15 residues. CDR3 loop: CASTPPGANTGELFF. For the CDR3, the DNA is TGTGCCAGCACTCCCCCGGGGGCGAACACCGGGGAGCTGTTTTTT.